Each of the 11 T cell receptor beta chains below was sequenced from the same sample in a study of T cells expressing NK-cell markers. TCRdb re-called the 5' RACE reads and shows each CDR3 protein once, DNA omitted. This repertoire includes 300,000 to 500,000 distinct CDR3 sequences. The sample taken for sequencing was blood T cells: a sorted CD56 or NKG2C T cell subset, CD4+ or CD8+ T cells, or bulk PBMC T cells (not recorded which). Every receptor here comes from a woman between 50 and 59 years old in good health.

The chain employs TRBV12-3 or TRBV12-4 and TRBJ1-1; no DNA is available, so the TRBD1 call from TCRdb remains unchecked. The CDR3 has 12 amino acids. The CDR3 loop is CASRPDSREAFF.

The chain has TRBV12-3 or TRBV12-4 and TRBJ2-3; the D call of TRBD1 rests on TCRdb alone, since no DNA is present to check it. The CDR3 has 14 amino acids. CDR3 loop: CASGRTTPPDTQYF.

This chain joins TRBV20-1 and TRBJ2-1; the D gene TCRdb calls, TRBD2, cannot be checked with no DNA. Looked up from germline, CDR1 is DFQATT and CDR2 is SNEGSKA (reference sequence). The CDR3 contains 17 residues. CDR3 amino acids: CSAVTLTSGRKIDEQFF.

The chain couples TRBV5-1 to TRBJ2-1. This CDR3 has 12 residues. Looked up from germline, CDR1 is SGHRS and CDR2 is YFSETQ. CDR3 sequence: CASGLGQGEQFF.

The chain joins TRBV15 to TRBJ2-2; checking the TCRdb D call of TRBD1 is not possible without DNA. Germline lookup yields CDR1 LNHNV and CDR2 YYDKDF (reference sequence). This CDR3 has 18 amino acids. Here the CDR3 reads CATSSRTGGLSNTGELFF.

The rearrangement links TRBV6-5 to TRBJ1-5; the TCRdb D gene call, TRBD1, has no DNA to confirm it. CDR1 is MNHEY and CDR2 is SVGAGI in the germline V gene. This CDR3 is built from 16 residues. The CDR3 protein is CASSFSGTGGDQPQHF.

The CDR3 region is CASSPISRSDGNTIYF. The V and J genes are TRBV12-3 or TRBV12-4 and TRBJ1-3. The CDR3 covers 16 residues.

This chain connects TRBV7-9 to TRBJ1-4. CDR1 is SEHNR, CDR2 FQNEAQ, per germline (reference sequence). The CDR3 runs to 13 residues. CDR3 sequence: CASSSRFNEKLFF.

The chain uses TRBV3-1 and TRBJ2-1. Germline loops: CDR1 LGHDT, CDR2 YNNKEL (reference sequence). This CDR3 is 12 amino acids long. The CDR3 here is CASSQSYDEQFF.

This chain joins TRBV12-3 or TRBV12-4 and TRBJ1-2. The length of the CDR3 is 13 residues. The CDR3 is CASSLGSASGYTF.

The chain combines TRBV4-1 with TRBJ1-1; the D call from TCRdb, TRBD1, cannot be confirmed without DNA. This CDR3 region has 14 residues. Germline CDR1 reads MGHRA; CDR2 reads YSYEKL. The CDR3 is CASSSPTQGTEAFF.